This is a list of T cell receptor beta chains from one sample in a study of blood T cell repertoires in COVID-19. Repertoires were generated with immunoSEQ multiplex PCR, while TCRdb's copy carries only in-frame clones and drops some. The sample lists over 300,000 clones, just over 85% occurring once. Sample: PBMCs or T cells enriched from blood (not recorded which). The receptors shown here come from a young woman who had recovered from COVID-19. Both conserved end residues are trimmed from each CDR3. Fields, in order: J gene, D gene, V gene, CDR3 protein. A D gene is named only where the DNA matches it firmly.

J gene: TRBJ2-1; D gene: .; V gene: TRBV24-1; CDR3 protein: ATSHRSSYNEQF
J gene: TRBJ1-1; D gene: TRBD1; V gene: TRBV2; CDR3 protein: ASSAGGQGWYTEAF
J gene: TRBJ1-1; D gene: .; V gene: TRBV7-3; CDR3 protein: ASSLWGDTEAF
J gene: TRBJ2-5; D gene: TRBD2; V gene: TRBV18; CDR3 protein: ASSPQGATSGGQETQY
J gene: TRBJ1-6; D gene: TRBD1; V gene: TRBV5-1; CDR3 protein: ASSLDRQGNNSPLH
J gene: TRBJ1-2; D gene: .; V gene: TRBV5-6; CDR3 protein: ASSFWRARYGYT
J gene: TRBJ1-2; D gene: TRBD1; V gene: TRBV16; CDR3 protein: ASSQRDRGIEFGYT
J gene: TRBJ1-6; D gene: .; V gene: TRBV6-5; CDR3 protein: ASSYSKDRFNSPLH
J gene: TRBJ2-5; D gene: TRBD2; V gene: TRBV11-2; CDR3 protein: ASRPGLAGAEETQY
J gene: TRBJ1-1; D gene: .; V gene: TRBV23-1; CDR3 protein: ASSPTTPGWHNIKNTEAF
J gene: TRBJ2-7; D gene: .; V gene: TRBV4-2; CDR3 protein: ASSQGLSSWQY